What follows describes a single T cell receptor beta chain. The length of the CDR3 is 13 residues. The germline V gene encodes CDR1 ENHRY and CDR2 SYGVKD. V gave up 9 bases and J gave up 6 bases; unmatched junction bases: 3. Some clones are missing from TCRdb's copy, which holds only in-frame ones; the method was immunoSEQ multiplex PCR. Of 65,000 to 75,000 clones detected, 70% to 80% appear once; the ten largest clones hold under 25%. The data belong to a study of blood T cell repertoires in COVID-19. Study details: T cells, B-cell-depleted T cells, or PBMCs supplied cDNA or gDNA.

Sequencing was carried out using peripheral blood. This receptor was taken from a man aged 65 to 79 with acute or convalescent COVID-19. The rearrangement links TRBV10-3 to TRBJ2-1, with TRBD2 matching 12 bases. CDR3 residues: CAIASGRANEQFF. The CDR3 DNA follows: TGTGCCATAGCTAGCGGGAGGGCCAATGAGCAGTTCTTC.